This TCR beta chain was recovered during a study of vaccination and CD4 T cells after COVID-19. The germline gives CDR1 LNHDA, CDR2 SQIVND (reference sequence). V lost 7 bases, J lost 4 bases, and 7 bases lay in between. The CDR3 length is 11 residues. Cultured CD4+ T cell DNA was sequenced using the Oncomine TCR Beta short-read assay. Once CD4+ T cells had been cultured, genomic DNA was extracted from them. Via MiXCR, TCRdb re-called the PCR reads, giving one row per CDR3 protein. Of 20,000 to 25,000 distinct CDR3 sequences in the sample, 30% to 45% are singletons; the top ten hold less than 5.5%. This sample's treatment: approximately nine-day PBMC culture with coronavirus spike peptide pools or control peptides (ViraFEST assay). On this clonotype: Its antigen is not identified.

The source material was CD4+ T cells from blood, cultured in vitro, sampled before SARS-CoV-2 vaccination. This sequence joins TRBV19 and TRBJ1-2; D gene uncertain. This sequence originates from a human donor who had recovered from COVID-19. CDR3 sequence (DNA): TGTGCCAGTACGGGATTCTATGGCTACACCTTC. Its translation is CASTGFYGYTF.